The 21 T cell receptor beta chains below come from one sample, sequenced in a study of blood T cells in healthy people across ages. With a J-beta primer mix and a sample-barcoded 5' primer, a second PCR ran 7 to 11 cycles. Using its own MiXCR run on the 5' RACE reads, TCRdb lists one record per CDR3 protein. In the table there are 1.5 million to 2 million distinct CDR3 sequences, 40% to 55% of which are singletons. The specimen sequenced was blood. All receptors come from a woman aged 40 to 55 in good health.

The rearrangement links TRBV4-3 to TRBJ1-2, with D possibly matching TRBD1 (6 bases). This CDR3 has 16 residues. The germline gives CDR1 LGHNA, CDR2 YSLEER. The V and J ends lost 4 bases and 0 bases respectively, with 15 bases between them. CDR3 region: CASSPTEDRANYGYTF. The CDR3 DNA reads TGCGCCAGCAGCCCGACAGAGGACAGAGCTAACTATGGCTACACCTTC.

The gene calls are TRBV7-8 and TRBJ2-7, with D possibly matching TRBD2 (5 bases). Matching the DNA end better, TRBJ2-5 makes the J call doubtful. Per germline, CDR1 SGHVS and CDR2 FQNEAQ. This CDR3 contains 16 residues. This CDR3 reads CASTKRRGSNQETQYF. DNA of the CDR3: TGTGCCAGCACCAAACGGAGAGGGTCCAACCAAGAGACCCAGTACTTC.

This clonotype came up once. V and J are TRBV7-6 and TRBJ2-7; 7 nucleotides line up with TRBD1. V lost 5 bases to trimming and J lost 0 bases; unmatched junction nucleotides: 7. From germline, CDR1 is SGHVS and CDR2 FNYEAQ. The CDR3 loop spans 15 amino acids. The DNA of the CDR3 is TGTGCCAGCAGCCCACAGGGGATGGTCTCCTACGAGCAGTACTTC. Protein sequence: CASSPQGMVSYEQYF.

This chain connects TRBV20-1 to TRBJ2-1, with D possibly being TRBD1 (7 bases). The CDR3 is 13 residues long. CDR1 DFQATT and CDR2 SNEGSKA come from the germline V gene (reference sequence). V was shortened by 4 bases and J by 8 bases, with 15 bases between the two germline ends. The CDR3 DNA follows: TGCAGTGCTATACAGGGGAGGTGGGATGAGCAGTTCTTC. This translates into CSAIQGRWDEQFF.

This rearrangement joins TRBV4-1 to TRBJ1-2; 8 bases are a match to TRBD1. CDR3 size: 17 residues. Germline V gene lookup returns CDR1 MGHRA and CDR2 YSYEKL. The junction had 12 bases not matched to a gene; V was cut back by 2 bases and J by 4 bases. The CDR3 DNA sequence: TGCGCCAGCAGCCAATCCGAAACCACAGGACAGGGCTATGGCTACACCTTC. Translating it yields CASSQSETTGQGYGYTF.

J is TRBJ2-1 and V is TRBV27, with 7 positions matching TRBD1. With 4 bases clipped from V and 8 bases from J, the junction kept 17 bases outside the gene matches. Germline CDR1 MNHEY, CDR2 SMNVEV (reference sequence). The CDR3 contains 17 residues. The CDR3 here is CASSSPGRGQGIHEQFF. In DNA, the CDR3 is TGTGCCAGCAGTTCCCCAGGTAGGGGGCAGGGGATCCATGAGCAGTTCTTC.

V gene TRBV7-2 combines with J gene TRBJ1-2; possible D gene TRBD1, 5 bases. In germline, CDR1 is SGHTA, CDR2 FQGNSA. The ends were cut back, 0 bases at V and 4 bases at J, with 12 bases in the middle. The CDR3 loop spans 15 amino acids. The CDR3 sequence is CASSLAEGPLYGYTF. The DNA for the CDR3 is TGTGCCAGCAGCTTAGCGGAGGGGCCCCTCTATGGCTACACCTTC.

This chain connects TRBV28 to TRBJ2-4; D is perhaps TRBD1 or TRBD2 (5 bases each). CDR3 length equals 17 residues. In germline, CDR1 is MDHEN, CDR2 SYDVKM. V dropped 0 bases and J dropped 3 bases, with 15 bases sitting between them. CDR3 amino acids: CASSLWGESFDKNIQYF. DNA for the CDR3: TGTGCCAGCAGTTTATGGGGGGAGTCCTTTGACAAAAACATTCAGTACTTC.

The gene calls are TRBV19 and TRBJ1-5; D remains unclear. The CDR3 contains 16 residues. V was clipped by 3 bases and J by 6 bases, with 18 bases between them. Germline CDR1 reads LNHDA; CDR2 reads SQIVND (reference sequence). The CDR3 bases are TGTGCCAGTAGTATGAGAGAACAAATCCCTGGTCAGCCCCAGCATTTT. Translated, it gives CASSMREQIPGQPQHF.

The chain employs TRBV2 and TRBJ2-5; maybe TRBD1 (6 bases). Trimming left V 5 bases short and J 5 bases short, with 12 bases between. The germline V gene encodes CDR1 SNHLY and CDR2 FYNNEI. This CDR3 is 13 amino acids long. Written as DNA, the CDR3 is TGTGCCAGCAGTTTTACAGGGCTGGAGACCCAGTACTTC. Amino acids: CASSFTGLETQYF.

The chain is built from TRBV5-5 and TRBJ2-7; D not resolved. The CDR3 totals 13 residues. V lost 3 bases to trimming and J lost 3 bases, with 10 bases between them. The germline V gene encodes CDR1 SGHKS and CDR2 YYEKEE (reference sequence). The CDR3 reads CASSSNTYYEQYF. In nucleotides, the CDR3 is TGTGCCAGCAGCTCCAATACATACTACGAGCAGTACTTC. Using reference TRBV5-5 and TRBJ2-7 for the parts outside the CDR3, the full variable domain is DAGVTQSPTHLIKTRGQQVTLRCSPISGHKSVSWYQQVLGQGPQFIFQYYEKEERGRGNFPDRFSARQFPNYSSELNVNALLLGDSALYLCASSSNTYYEQYFGPGTRLTVT.

The chain joins TRBV12-3 or TRBV12-4 to TRBJ1-2; 7 bases map to TRBD1. J was trimmed by 8 bases and V by 5 bases; bases with no gene match: 29. The CDR3 is made up of 20 amino acids. CDR3 bases: TGTGCCAGCAGTCCCACCCTGGGGGGGACAGATCTCCCGAAGGGATGGGGCTACACCTTC. This gives the protein CASSPTLGGTDLPKGWGYTF.

The chain couples TRBV7-2 to TRBJ2-5, with D unclear. Judging by the DNA end, TRBJ2-7 fits better; the J call may be wrong. CDR3 length: 15 residues. In germline, CDR1 is SGHTA, CDR2 FQGNSA. The CDR3, as DNA: TGTGCCAGCAGCTTAGGTGGAGCTGGGCCCTCCGAGCAGTACTTC. Translation gives CASSLGGAGPSEQYF.

This sequence joins TRBV20-1 and TRBJ2-1, with 11 nucleotides matching TRBD1. The germline gives CDR1 DFQATT, CDR2 SNEGSKA (reference sequence). V was pared by 4 bases and J by 2 bases, with 7 bases of the junction left unmatched. This CDR3 region has 16 residues. CDR3 DNA sequence: TGCAGTGCTACCTCTGGACAGGGGGCCCCCTACAATGAGCAGTTCTTC. Translation: CSATSGQGAPYNEQFF.

As concerns this clonotype: A much larger clone lies one base from this, so it may be a read error. The chain combines TRBV7-2 with TRBJ2-5; the D gene is possibly TRBD2 (6 bases). The J call may be in error: the DNA end matches TRBJ2-7 better. The germline CDR1 and CDR2 sequences are SGHTA and FQGNSA. The CDR3 is 14 amino acids. The CDR3 DNA is TGTGCCAGCAGCGTAGATCGGGGGTCCCACGAGCAGTACTTC. Its protein product is CASSVDRGSHEQYF.

In its sample, this clonotype was seen once. This chain joins TRBV6-6 and TRBJ1-6; D is unclear. This CDR3 has 16 residues. Germline CDR1 is MNHNY and CDR2 is SVGAGI (reference sequence). Trimming took 2 bases from V and 6 from J, leaving 14 bases between them. The CDR3 sequence is CASSYTEMGPNSPLHF. The CDR3 nucleotides read TGTGCCAGCAGTTACACGGAGATGGGCCCTAATTCACCCCTCCACTTT.

This clonotype was counted only a few times. This sequence joins TRBV25-1 and TRBJ2-7; no reliable D call. This CDR3 contains 10 residues. Germline V gene lookup returns CDR1 MGHDK and CDR2 SYGVNS. Trimming pared 6 bases from V and 6 bases from J, leaving 6 bases between. As DNA, the CDR3 is TGTGCCAGCAGGTGCTGCGAGCAGTACTTC. This gives the protein CASRCCEQYF.

This clonotype has just a few counts. V gene TRBV28 combines with J gene TRBJ2-1, with D uncertain. CDR1 and CDR2 from the germline V gene are MDHEN and SYDVKM. With 4 bases removed from V and 0 bases from J, the gap between germline ends came to 13 bases. The CDR3 is made up of 16 amino acids. This CDR3 is CASSSTPISSYNEQFF. DNA for the CDR3: TGTGCCAGCAGTTCAACCCCAATCAGCTCCTACAATGAGCAGTTCTTC. Complete variable domain (other parts from reference TRBV28 and TRBJ2-1): DVKVTQSSRYLVKRTGEKVFLECVQDMDHENMFWYRQDPGLGLRLIYFSYDVKMKEKGDIPEGYSVSREKKERFSLILESASTNQTSMYLCASSSTPISSYNEQFFGPGTRLTVL.

The chain uses TRBV29-1 and TRBJ1-1; TRBD1 aligns across 8 bases. The CDR3 has 13 residues. The germline V gene encodes CDR1 SQVTM and CDR2 ANQGSEA. Trimming took 7 bases from V and 0 from J; bases not matched to a gene: 4. The chain's CDR3 is CSGTGPMNTEAFF. The DNA for the CDR3 is TGCAGCGGGACAGGGCCTATGAACACTGAAGCTTTCTTT.

The rearrangement uses TRBV20-1 and TRBJ2-7; D perhaps matches TRBD2 (6 bases). Gene TRBJ2-5 matches the end of the DNA better, so the J call may be wrong. Germline V gene sequence: CDR1 DFQATT, CDR2 SNEGSKA (reference sequence). CDR3 length: 14 residues. This chain's CDR3 is CSARDLVGRETQYF. The CDR3 nucleotides read TGCAGTGCTAGAGATCTGGTCGGGAGAGAGACCCAGTACTTC.

The V gene is TRBV6-5, the J gene TRBJ1-5, with 8 bases identical to TRBD1. This CDR3 contains 13 residues. The trim removed 8 bases at V and 5 bases at J, leaving 5 bases unmatched. The V gene's germline CDR1 is MNHEY and CDR2 SVGAGI. CDR3 in DNA: TGTGCCAGCTCAGGGGGCGTCCATCAGCCCCAGCATTTT. It yields the protein CASSGGVHQPQHF.